Listed here are 23 T cell receptor beta chains from one sample, sequenced in a study of cytomegalovirus exposure and HLA in healthy donors. This PCR relied on a set of 60 Vbeta primers and 13 Jbeta primers. This table comes from immunoSEQ multiplex PCR, and its TCRdb copy is limited to in-frame clones, with some not included. The sample gives some 80,000 clones, around three quarters of which show up once; 3% to 3.5% is in the top ten. Sequencing was carried out using PBMCs. Every receptor here comes from a middle-aged man in good health and CMV-seronegative.

The chain carries TRBV10-1 and TRBJ2-7; TRBD2 is a possible D gene (5 bases). The CDR3 spans 14 residues. Germline CDR1 reads WNHNN; CDR2 reads SYGVQD (reference sequence). Trimming stripped 3 bases from V and 1 base from J, with 10 bases between. The CDR3 DNA follows: TGCGCCAGCAGTGATCACCGGGGTTCCTACGAGCAGTACTTC. Its translation is CASSDHRGSYEQYF.

There are a few counts of this clone. V gene TRBV2 combines with J gene TRBJ1-2; D might be TRBD1 (6 bases). V was clipped by 3 bases and J by 3 bases, with 8 bases between them. Germline V gives CDR1 SNHLY, CDR2 FYNNEI. CDR3 length: 13 amino acids. This CDR3 reads CASSDPGDYGYTF. In nucleotides, the CDR3 is TGTGCCAGCAGTGACCCAGGGGACTATGGCTACACCTTC.

This clone was counted between two and nine times. The J gene is TRBJ2-1, the V gene TRBV11-3; 11 nucleotides agree with TRBD2. Looked up from germline, CDR1 is SGHNT and CDR2 is YENEEA. CDR3 size: 16 residues. V gave up 1 base and J gave up 6 bases; unmatched junction bases: 5. CDR3 DNA: TGTGCCAGCAGCTTAGGGGATAGCGGGGGGGCCAATGAGCAGTTCTTC. Residues: CASSLGDSGGANEQFF.

This chain joins TRBV27 and TRBJ2-7; the match to TRBD2 covers 8 bases. CDR1 is MNHEY and CDR2 is SMNVEV in the germline V gene (reference sequence). V gave up 8 bases and J gave up 2 bases; unmatched junction bases: 5. The CDR3 is made up of 13 amino acids. CDR3 loop: CASREGLAYEQYF. In nucleotides, the CDR3 is TGTGCCAGCCGCGAGGGACTAGCCTACGAGCAGTACTTC.

The chain carries TRBV27 and TRBJ1-5, with D unresolved. The V gene's germline CDR1 is MNHEY and CDR2 SMNVEV (reference sequence). V lost 2 bases, J lost 6 bases, and 11 bases lay in between. This CDR3 is built from 14 residues. DNA for the CDR3: TGTGCCAGCAGTTTACGAGAGGGAAGTCAGCCCCAGCATTTT. It specifies CASSLREGSQPQHF.

The chain links TRBV5-6 to TRBJ2-3, with 9 bases identical to TRBD1. V was pared by 4 bases and J by 4 bases, with 7 bases of the junction left unmatched. This CDR3 is 15 amino acids long. Germline CDR1 SGHDT, CDR2 YYEEEE. Written as DNA, the CDR3 is TGTGCCAGCAGCAGCTCGCGGACAGGGGCAGATACGCAGTATTTT. As protein: CASSSSRTGADTQYF.

This clone was picked up a small number of times. The V and J genes are TRBV6-1 and TRBJ1-6; possibly TRBD1 for D (5 bases). CDR1 is MNHNS and CDR2 is SASEGT in the germline V gene. V was cut by 7 bases and J by 9 bases, with 19 bases left in between. The CDR3 contains 15 residues. CDR3 loop: CASTPPTDGGSPLHF. For the CDR3, the DNA is TGTGCCAGCACGCCCCCGACAGACGGGGGTTCACCCCTCCACTTT.

The table lists this clone with a few counts. The rearrangement joins TRBV9 to TRBJ2-7; tentative D call: TRBD2 (7 bases). The length of the CDR3 is 13 residues. Germline V gene sequence: CDR1 SGDLS, CDR2 YYNGEE. V lost 3 bases and J lost 4, with 11 bases in between. CDR3 loop: CASSGGGGYEQYF. The CDR3 region has the DNA TGTGCCAGCAGCGGGGGAGGGGGGTACGAGCAGTACTTC. The whole variable domain, remainder taken from reference TRBV9 and TRBJ2-7, is DSGVTQTPKHLITATGQRVTLRCSPRSGDLSVYWYQQSLDQGLQFLIQYYNGEERAKGNILERFSAQQFPDLHSELNLSSLELGDSALYFCASSGGGGYEQYFGPGTRLTVT.

This clone was observed once. This chain uses TRBV7-2 with TRBJ2-6; no firm D call. Germline V lookup: CDR1 SGHTA, CDR2 FQGNSA. V was pared by 5 bases and J by 6 bases, with 11 bases between. This CDR3 is built from 14 residues. Written as DNA, the CDR3 is TGTGCCAGCAGCCTACGTCGACAGGCCAACGTCCTGACTTTC. Residues: CASSLRRQANVLTF.

The chain carries TRBV7-2 and TRBJ2-1; 11 bases align to TRBD2. Germline assignment: CDR1 SGHTA and CDR2 FQGNSA. The J segment lost 2 bases and the V segment lost 6 bases, leaving 3 bases of the junction unmatched. The CDR3 sequence is 15 residues long. The CDR3 DNA reads TGTGCCAGCAGACTTAGCGGGGGGGCCTACAATGAGCAGTTCTTC. As protein: CASRLSGGAYNEQFF.

This chain uses TRBV19 with TRBJ1-4; 7 bases map to TRBD1. The CDR3 is made up of 15 amino acids. Germline CDR1 and CDR2: LNHDA and SQIVND (reference sequence). V was clipped by 4 bases and J by 2 bases; unmatched bases: 4. CDR3 in amino acids: CASSSPRGTNEKLFF. The CDR3 nucleotides read TGTGCCAGTAGTAGCCCCAGGGGGACTAATGAAAAACTGTTTTTT. The entire variable domain, with the rest obtained from reference TRBV19 and TRBJ1-4, is as follows: DGGITQSPKYLFRKEGQNVTLSCEQNLNHDAMYWYRQDPGQGLRLIYYSQIVNDFQKGDIAEGYSVSREKKESFPLTVTSAQKNPTAFYLCASSSPRGTNEKLFFGSGTQLSVL.

Turning to this clone: The junction departs from the called germline gene at one end, perhaps through a read error. This chain uses TRBV5-6 with TRBJ1-2; no firm D call. The CDR3 is 13 amino acids. Germline-derived CDR1 and CDR2 are SGHDT and YYEEEE. In nucleotides, the CDR3 is TGTGCCAGCAGCTATATAGAAAACTCTGGCTACACCTTC. Protein product: CASSYIENSGYTF.

V and J are TRBV5-1 and TRBJ1-6; no definite D call. V was shortened by 3 bases and J by 8 bases, with 9 bases between the two germline ends. The CDR3 consists of 13 residues. From germline, CDR1 is SGHRS and CDR2 YFSETQ. This CDR3 is CASSWSADSPLHF. DNA for the CDR3: TGCGCCAGCAGCTGGTCGGCGGATTCACCCCTCCACTTT.

The chain couples TRBV5-5 to TRBJ1-4; 7 positions agree with TRBD1. Germline V gene data show CDR1 as SGHKS and CDR2 as YYEKEE (reference sequence). The V and J ends lost 4 bases and 5 bases, in that order; junction bases with no gene match: 5. The CDR3 length is 14 residues. The CDR3 nucleotides read TGTGCCAGCAGCAGGGGACAGCACAATGAAAAACTGTTTTTT. It is translated as CASSRGQHNEKLFF.

This rearrangement joins TRBV2 to TRBJ2-7, with 11 bases aligning to TRBD2. J gave up 4 bases and V 3 bases, and 2 bases lay outside the gene matches. CDR1 SNHLY and CDR2 FYNNEI come from the germline V gene. This CDR3 comprises 14 residues. The CDR3 DNA sequence: TGTGCCAGCAGTGATAGCGGGGGGGCTTACGAGCAGTACTTC. Protein: CASSDSGGAYEQYF.

The rearrangement joins TRBV27 to TRBJ1-2, with TRBD1 matching over 7 bases. The germline CDR1 and CDR2 sequences are MNHEY and SMNVEV (reference sequence). With V trimmed by 2 bases and J by 8 bases, 5 bases remained unmatched. The CDR3 spans 13 residues. The CDR3 DNA reads as TGTGCCAGCAGTTTACAGGGGGTAGACGGCTACACCTTC. Residues: CASSLQGVDGYTF.

The V gene is TRBV7-8, the J gene TRBJ1-1; D gene ambiguous. The CDR3 spans 13 residues. Germline V CDR1 and CDR2: SGHVS, FQNEAQ. V gave up 8 bases and J gave up 3 bases, with 13 bases separating them. DNA for the CDR3: TGTGCCAGCCGCCATAGCGGGGACACTGAAGCTTTCTTT. Its translation: CASRHSGDTEAFF. The full variable domain, in which reference TRBV7-8 and TRBJ1-1 provide the parts outside the CDR3, is GAGVSQSPRYKVAKRGQDVALRCDPISGHVSLFWYQQALGQGPEFLTYFQNEAQLDKSGLPSDRFFAERPEGSVSTLKIQRTQQEDSAVYLCASRHSGDTEAFFGQGTRLTVV.

J is TRBJ1-5 and V is TRBV9; 8 nucleotides line up with TRBD1. Germline lookup yields CDR1 SGDLS and CDR2 YYNGEE. Unmatched junction bases numbered 5, after V lost 4 bases and J lost 2 bases. This CDR3 is built from 15 residues. This chain's CDR3 is CASSPSGGGNQPQHF. The CDR3 bases are TGTGCCAGCAGCCCTTCAGGGGGCGGCAATCAGCCCCAGCATTTT. Using reference TRBV9 and TRBJ1-5 for the parts outside the CDR3, the full variable domain is DSGVTQTPKHLITATGQRVTLRCSPRSGDLSVYWYQQSLDQGLQFLIQYYNGEERAKGNILERFSAQQFPDLHSELNLSSLELGDSALYFCASSPSGGGNQPQHFGDGTRLSIL.

The CDR3 bases are TGTGCCAGCGCGGGGAACTACTCCTACAATGAGCAGTTCTTC. Protein sequence: CASAGNYSYNEQFF. The gene calls are TRBV2 and TRBJ2-1, with a weak D call TRBD2 (6 bases). The CDR3 is 14 residues long. Germline V gene data show CDR1 as SNHLY and CDR2 as FYNNEI. V shed 8 bases and J shed 0 bases, with 11 bases lying between them.

The chain has TRBV29-1 and TRBJ1-1; D is ambiguous. Germline CDR1 is SQVTM and CDR2 is ANQGSEA. The CDR3 runs to 11 residues. V was shortened by 5 bases and J by 5 bases, with 9 bases between the two germline ends. This CDR3 is CSVHSGTEAFF. CDR3 coding DNA: TGCAGCGTTCATTCGGGGACTGAAGCTTTCTTT.

V and J are TRBV2 and TRBJ2-1; TRBD1 is a possible D gene (6 bases). Germline V lookup: CDR1 SNHLY, CDR2 FYNNEI. The V end lost 7 bases, the J end lost 0 bases, and 10 bases lay between the germline ends. The CDR3 contains 14 residues. CDR3 protein: CASKDRSSYNEQFF. CDR3 sequence (DNA): TGTGCCAGCAAGGACAGAAGCTCCTACAATGAGCAGTTCTTC.

J is TRBJ2-7 and V is TRBV6-5, with 9 bases matching TRBD1. V trimming: 1 base; J trimming: 3 bases; junction bases outside the gene matches: 4. Germline V gene lookup returns CDR1 MNHEY and CDR2 SVGAGI. The CDR3 consists of 15 residues. The CDR3 DNA reads TGTGCCAGCAGTTACTGGTACAGGGGGCACTACGAGCAGTACTTC. As protein: CASSYWYRGHYEQYF.

This clone has only one observation. The J gene is TRBJ2-5, the V gene TRBV27; 7 bases are shared with TRBD1. The CDR3 loop spans 14 amino acids. The germline V gene encodes CDR1 MNHEY and CDR2 SMNVEV (reference sequence). The J segment lost 1 base and the V segment lost 5 bases, leaving 4 bases of the junction unmatched. The CDR3, as DNA: TGTGCCAGCAGTGACAACAGGGGCCAAGAGACCCAGTACTTC. It encodes CASSDNRGQETQYF.